This T cell receptor (beta chain) appears in the sequencing data of a study of molecular identifiers for immune sequencing clone quantification. Study observations and caveats: Clones exceeding 20 RNA copies carried over 98% of effector molecules but under 1% of naive-cell molecules.

This clonotype was observed at least ten times. The target antigen is unknown. This CDR3 spans 15 amino acids. The V segment lost 5 bases and the J segment 5 bases; nucleotides outside the gene matches: 6. Germline assignment: CDR1 SGHTA and CDR2 FQGTGA. Sorting selected naive CD8 T cells with a CD8+CD4-CCR7+CD45RA+ phenotype. TCRdb used MiXCR to reprocess the PCR reads, holding one entry per CDR3 protein. The sample has some 40,000 distinct CDR3 sequences, around 18% seen once; the top ten hold roughly 6.9%. J is TRBJ2-1 and V is TRBV7-3, with 10 bases identical to TRBD2. This TCR was sampled from a human donor in good health. Some libraries in this study had Jurkat cell RNA spiked in. Sequencing used naive CD8+ T cells from blood, with Jurkat cell RNA spiked in. Subset described: FACS-sorted CD8+CD4-CCR7+CD45RA+ naive T cells. CDR3 residues: CASSLSGRDDNEQFF. The DNA for the CDR3 is TGTGCCAGCAGCCTCAGCGGGAGGGACGACAATGAGCAGTTCTTC.